This T cell receptor (beta chain) was profiled in a study of blood T cell repertoires in COVID-19 (dated by TCRdb to about 2020). A note on the overall study: Samples covering the acute and convalescent phases of COVID-19 were provided by collaborators in the United States, Italy and Spain. HLA class I and class II types, where available, came from metadata supplied by the sample provider rather than from assay-based typing. The prospective study material was composed of cDNA or gDNA derived from T cells, B-cell-depleted T cells, or PBMCs. The samples were drawn from two sources: the first 160 participants of the ongoing ImmuneRACE study, and 1,000 to 1,500 subjects contributed by 6 global collaborators. The dataset comprised deeply sampled blood TCRbeta repertoires from subjects exposed to, actively infected with, or recovered from COVID-19. A freely available public database, intended as a resource for researchers studying the immune response to SARS-CoV-2, is where the repertoires were released. The sample metadata nearly always contained a de-identified subject ID, COVID-19 status, age in years and sex. The study at large found these results: The quantity of clinical and demographic metadata differed by source and by participant and was supplied without curation.

Samples from volunteer blood donors who had recovered from COVID-19 were contributed by a second Seattle source. Collaborating institutions collected whole blood in K2EDTA tubes following their own protocols. For TCRbeta analysis, collaborators shipped samples as frozen whole blood, isolated PBMCs, or DNA extracted from either of those sample types. TCRbeta CDR3 regions were amplified from genomic DNA using the immunoSEQ Assay, a bias-controlled multiplex PCR. The authors processed their data as follows. The number of nucleated cells in each sample was estimated from the amplification of reference gene primers within the assay. To quantify the absolute abundance of each unique TCRbeta CDR3 rearrangement, sequence reads were collapsed and filtered. For each sample, productive Simpson clonality was calculated by taking the square root of Simpson's diversity index across productive rearrangements. In TCRdb, the immuneACCESS table is reduced to in-frame sequences with V and J assigned. These tables do not hold every clone; where another copy was compared, an unresolved V gene accounts for under half, and the others remain unexplained. That table supplies the V and J calls and clone size; D and trimming were determined from the DNA. This sample lists roughly 240,000 clones; around 88% were detected once. More than 2.5% of the sample comes from the top ten.

Spanning cysteine to phenylalanine, the CDR3 consists of 19 amino acids. Just the 57-base CDR3 DNA is kept, in frame starting at base 1. CDR1 and CDR2 were assigned from the germline V gene as SGHRS and YFSETQ. V and J are trimmed by 4 bases and 4 bases, and the gene matches miss 19 bases of the junction. With respect to this clone: The target of this receptor is not known. The input lacks base qualities; no much larger clone sits a single base away.

Sequencing used peripheral blood. The receptor chain draws on TRBV5-1 and TRBJ1-4; TRBD1 aligns with 7 central bases. The sequence derives from a woman aged 30 to 39 who had recovered from COVID-19. The sequence in DNA is TGCGCCAGCAGCCCCTCGCCTAAGGTGGGGACAGAAATTAATGAAAAACTGTTTTTT. The encoded protein is CASSPSPKVGTEINEKLFF.